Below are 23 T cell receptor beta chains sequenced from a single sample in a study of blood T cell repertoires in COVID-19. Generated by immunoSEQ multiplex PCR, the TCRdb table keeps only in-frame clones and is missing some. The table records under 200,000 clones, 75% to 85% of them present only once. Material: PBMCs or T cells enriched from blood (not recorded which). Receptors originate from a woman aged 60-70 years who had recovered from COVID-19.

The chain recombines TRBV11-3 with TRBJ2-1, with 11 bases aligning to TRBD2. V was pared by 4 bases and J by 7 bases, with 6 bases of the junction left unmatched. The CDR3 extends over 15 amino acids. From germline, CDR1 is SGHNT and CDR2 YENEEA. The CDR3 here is CASSSPGLAANEQFF. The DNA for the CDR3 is TGTGCCAGCAGCTCACCGGGACTAGCGGCTAATGAGCAGTTCTTC.

CDR3 amino acids: CASSLGAPGRREAFF. The DNA for the CDR3 is TGCGCCAGCAGCTTGGGGGCTCCGGGACGGCGGGAGGCTTTCTTT. The chain couples TRBV5-1 to TRBJ1-1; weak D call: TRBD1 (5 bases). V was pared by 0 bases and J by 11 bases, with 20 bases between. Per germline, CDR1 SGHRS and CDR2 YFSETQ. The CDR3 covers 15 residues.

CDR3 in amino acids: CASSQAGQGGNQPQHF. The CDR3 nucleotides read TGCGCCAGCAGCCAAGCCGGACAGGGGGGCAATCAGCCCCAGCATTTT. The gene calls are TRBV4-1 and TRBJ1-5, with TRBD1 identical over 10 bases. The CDR3 loop spans 16 amino acids. Germline V gene data show CDR1 as MGHRA and CDR2 as YSYEKL. Unmatched junction bases numbered 2, after V lost 1 base and J lost 2 bases.

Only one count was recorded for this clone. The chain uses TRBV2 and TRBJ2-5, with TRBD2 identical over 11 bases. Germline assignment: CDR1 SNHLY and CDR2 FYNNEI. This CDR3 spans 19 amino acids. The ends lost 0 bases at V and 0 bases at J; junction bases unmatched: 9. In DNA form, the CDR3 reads TGTGCCAGCAGTGAAGCTGGGCTAGCGGGGGGATCGTACCAAGAGACCCAGTACTTC. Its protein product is CASSEAGLAGGSYQETQYF.

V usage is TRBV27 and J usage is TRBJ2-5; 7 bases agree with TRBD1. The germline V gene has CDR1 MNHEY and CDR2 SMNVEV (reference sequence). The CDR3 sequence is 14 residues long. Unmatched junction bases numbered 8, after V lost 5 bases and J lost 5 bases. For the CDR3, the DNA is TGTGCCAGCAGTCCCTGGGACAGTGCCGAGACCCAGTACTTC. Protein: CASSPWDSAETQYF.

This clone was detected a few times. The CDR3 coding sequence is TGTGCCTGGAGTGTAACGTCAGGAGGTGCGTCCGAGCAGTACTTC. This gives the protein CAWSVTSGGASEQYF. The J gene is TRBJ2-7, the V gene TRBV30; D is possibly TRBD2 (5 bases). Germline CDR1 and CDR2: GTSNPN and SVGIG (reference sequence). CDR3 length equals 15 residues. Trimming took 0 bases from V and 6 from J, leaving 18 bases between them.

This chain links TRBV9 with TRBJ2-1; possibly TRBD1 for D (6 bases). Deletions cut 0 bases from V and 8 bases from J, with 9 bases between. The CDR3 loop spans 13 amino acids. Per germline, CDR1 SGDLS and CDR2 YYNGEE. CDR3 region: CASSVVEGDEQFF. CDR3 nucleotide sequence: TGTGCCAGCAGCGTAGTCGAGGGGGATGAGCAGTTCTTC.

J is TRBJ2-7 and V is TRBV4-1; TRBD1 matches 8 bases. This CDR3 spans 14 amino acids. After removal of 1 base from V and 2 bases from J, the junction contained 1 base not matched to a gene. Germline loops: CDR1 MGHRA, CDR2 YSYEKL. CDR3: CASSQATGAYEQYF. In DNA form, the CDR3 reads TGCGCCAGCAGCCAAGCGACAGGGGCCTACGAGCAGTACTTC.

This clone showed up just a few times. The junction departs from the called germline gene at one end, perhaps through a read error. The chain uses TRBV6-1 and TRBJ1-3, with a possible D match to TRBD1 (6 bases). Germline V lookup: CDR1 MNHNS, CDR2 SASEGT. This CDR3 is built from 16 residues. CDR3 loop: CASREGSGGGGNTIYF. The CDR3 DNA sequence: TGTGCCAGCCGTGAGGGTTCGGGGGGCGGTGGAAACACCATATATTTT.

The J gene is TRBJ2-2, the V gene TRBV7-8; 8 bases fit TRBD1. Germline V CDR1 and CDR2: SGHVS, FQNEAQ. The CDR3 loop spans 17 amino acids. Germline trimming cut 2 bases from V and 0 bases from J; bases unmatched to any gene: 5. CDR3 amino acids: CASSLRDRIANTGELFF. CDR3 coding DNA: TGTGCCAGCAGCTTAAGGGACAGGATAGCGAACACCGGGGAGCTGTTTTTT.

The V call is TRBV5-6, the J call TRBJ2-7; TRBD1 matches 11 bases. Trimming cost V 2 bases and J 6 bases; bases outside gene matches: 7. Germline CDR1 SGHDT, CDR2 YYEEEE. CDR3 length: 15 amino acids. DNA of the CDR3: TGTGCCAGCAGCTTCCCGGGACAGGGGGTAATCGAGCAGTACTTC. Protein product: CASSFPGQGVIEQYF.

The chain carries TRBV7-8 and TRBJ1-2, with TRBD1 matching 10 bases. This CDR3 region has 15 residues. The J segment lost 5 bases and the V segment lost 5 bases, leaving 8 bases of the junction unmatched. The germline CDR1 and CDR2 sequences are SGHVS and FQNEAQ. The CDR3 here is CASSRERDRGYGYTF. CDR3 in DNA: TGTGCCAGCAGCCGAGAACGGGACAGGGGTTATGGCTACACCTTC.

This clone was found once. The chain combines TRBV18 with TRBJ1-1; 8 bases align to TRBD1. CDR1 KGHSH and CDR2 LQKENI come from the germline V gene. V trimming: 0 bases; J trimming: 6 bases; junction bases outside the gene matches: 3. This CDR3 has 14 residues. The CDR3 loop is CASSPPRTGSEAFF. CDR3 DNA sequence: TGTGCCAGCTCACCACCAAGGACAGGGTCTGAAGCTTTCTTT.

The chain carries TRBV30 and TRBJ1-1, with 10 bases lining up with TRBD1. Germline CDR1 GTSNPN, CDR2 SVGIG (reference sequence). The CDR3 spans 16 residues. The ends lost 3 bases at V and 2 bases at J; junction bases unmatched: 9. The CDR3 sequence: CAWRITGTGDNTEAFF. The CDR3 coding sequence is TGTGCCTGGAGAATTACCGGGACAGGGGATAACACTGAAGCTTTCTTT.

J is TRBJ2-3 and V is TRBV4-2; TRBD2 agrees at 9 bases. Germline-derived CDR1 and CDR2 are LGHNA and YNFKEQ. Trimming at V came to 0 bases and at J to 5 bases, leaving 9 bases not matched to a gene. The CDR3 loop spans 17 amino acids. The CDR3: CASSQDLAGGPKDTQYF. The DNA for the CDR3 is TGTGCCAGCAGCCAAGATTTGGCGGGGGGGCCGAAAGATACGCAGTATTTT.

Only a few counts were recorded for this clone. CDR3 nucleotide sequence: TGTGCCAGCAGGGGAGGGGGGTTCTACAATGAGCAGTTCTTC. Encoded protein: CASRGGGFYNEQFF. The chain carries TRBV4-2 and TRBJ2-1; a possible D gene is TRBD2 (7 bases). The CDR3 loop spans 14 amino acids. The germline CDR1 and CDR2 sequences are LGHNA and YNFKEQ. V was trimmed by 6 bases and J by 3 bases, leaving 12 bases between them.

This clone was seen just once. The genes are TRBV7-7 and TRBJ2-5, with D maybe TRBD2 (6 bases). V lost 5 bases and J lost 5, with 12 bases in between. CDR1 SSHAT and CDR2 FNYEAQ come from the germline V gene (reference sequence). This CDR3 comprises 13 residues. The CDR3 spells CASSRGEVETQYF. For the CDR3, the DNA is TGTGCCAGCAGCCGAGGGGAGGTGGAGACCCAGTACTTC. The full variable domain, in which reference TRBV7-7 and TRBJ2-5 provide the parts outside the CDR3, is GAGVSQSPRYKVTKRGQDVTLRCDPISSHATLYWYQQALGQGPEFLTYFNYEAQPDKSGLPSDRFSAERPEGSISTLTIQRTEQRDSAMYRCASSRGEVETQYFGPGTRLLVL.

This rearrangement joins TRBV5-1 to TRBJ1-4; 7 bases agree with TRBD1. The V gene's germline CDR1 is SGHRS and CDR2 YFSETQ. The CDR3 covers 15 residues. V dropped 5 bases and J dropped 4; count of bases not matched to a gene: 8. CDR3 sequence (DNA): TGCGCCAGCAGGGCCCAGACAGGGTTTAATGAAAAACTGTTTTTT. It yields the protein CASRAQTGFNEKLFF.

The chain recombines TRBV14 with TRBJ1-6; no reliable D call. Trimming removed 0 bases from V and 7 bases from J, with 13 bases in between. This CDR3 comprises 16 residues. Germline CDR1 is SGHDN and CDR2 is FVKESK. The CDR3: CASSQEGTARNSPLHF. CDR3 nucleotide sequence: TGTGCCAGCAGCCAAGAAGGTACAGCAAGAAATTCACCCCTCCACTTT. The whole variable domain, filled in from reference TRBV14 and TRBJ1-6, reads EAGVTQFPSHSVIEKGQTVTLRCDPISGHDNLYWYRRVMGKEIKFLLHFVKESKQDESGMPNNRFLAERTGGTYSTLKVQPAELEDSGVYFCASSQEGTARNSPLHFGNGTRLTVT.

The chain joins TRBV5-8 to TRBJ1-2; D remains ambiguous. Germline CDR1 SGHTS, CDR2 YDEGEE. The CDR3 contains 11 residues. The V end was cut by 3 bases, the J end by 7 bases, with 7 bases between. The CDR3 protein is CASSSGSGYTF. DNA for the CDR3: TGTGCCAGCAGCTCGGGAAGTGGCTACACCTTC.

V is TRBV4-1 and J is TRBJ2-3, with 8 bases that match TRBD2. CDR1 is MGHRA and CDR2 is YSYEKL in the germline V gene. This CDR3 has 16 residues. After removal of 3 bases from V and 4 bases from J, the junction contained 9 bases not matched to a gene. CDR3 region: CASSQTFPRGADTQYF. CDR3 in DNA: TGCGCCAGCAGCCAGACCTTCCCGCGGGGGGCAGATACGCAGTATTTT.

The CDR3 region is CASRIRQGNTEAFF. CDR3 DNA sequence: TGTGCCAGCAGGATTCGACAGGGGAACACTGAAGCTTTCTTT. The chain links TRBV6-5 to TRBJ1-1, with 7 bases fitting TRBD1. V dropped 6 bases and J dropped 1; count of bases not matched to a gene: 5. The V gene's germline CDR1 is MNHEY and CDR2 SVGAGI. There are 14 residues in the CDR3.

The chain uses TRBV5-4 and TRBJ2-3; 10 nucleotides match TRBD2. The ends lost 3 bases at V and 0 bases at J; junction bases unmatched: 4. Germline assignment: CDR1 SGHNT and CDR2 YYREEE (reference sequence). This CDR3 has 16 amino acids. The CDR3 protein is CASSWRTSGSTDTQYF. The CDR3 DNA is TGTGCCAGCAGCTGGCGGACTAGCGGTAGCACAGATACGCAGTATTTT.